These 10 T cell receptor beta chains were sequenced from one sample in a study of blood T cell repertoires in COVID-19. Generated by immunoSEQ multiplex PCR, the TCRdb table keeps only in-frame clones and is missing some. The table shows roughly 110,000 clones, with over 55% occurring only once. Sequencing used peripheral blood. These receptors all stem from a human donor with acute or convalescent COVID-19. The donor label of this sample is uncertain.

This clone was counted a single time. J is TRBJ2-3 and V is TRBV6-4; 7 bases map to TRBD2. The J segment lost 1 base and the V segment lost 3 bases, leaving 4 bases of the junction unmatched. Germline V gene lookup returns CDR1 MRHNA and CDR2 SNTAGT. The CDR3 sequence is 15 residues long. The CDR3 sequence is CASSEVAGGTDTQYF. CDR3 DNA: TGTGCCAGCAGTGAGGTCGCGGGGGGCACAGATACGCAGTATTTT.

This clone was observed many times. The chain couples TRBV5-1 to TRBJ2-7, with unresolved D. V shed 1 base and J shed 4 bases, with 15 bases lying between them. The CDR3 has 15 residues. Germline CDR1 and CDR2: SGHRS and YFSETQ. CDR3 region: CASSLLPDDSYEQYV. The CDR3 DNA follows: TGCGCCAGCAGCTTGCTCCCAGACGACTCTTACGAGCAGTACGTC.

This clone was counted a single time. CDR3 nucleotides: TGTGCCAGCAGCCAAGAGAGAGGTCAGCCCCAGCATTTT. It is translated as CASSQERGQPQHF. The J gene is TRBJ1-5, the V gene TRBV3-1 (or the pseudogene TRBV3-2); D is undetermined. CDR3 length: 13 amino acids. Per germline, CDR1 LGHDT and CDR2 YNNKEL (reference sequence). V was trimmed by 0 bases and J by 6 bases, leaving 6 bases between them.

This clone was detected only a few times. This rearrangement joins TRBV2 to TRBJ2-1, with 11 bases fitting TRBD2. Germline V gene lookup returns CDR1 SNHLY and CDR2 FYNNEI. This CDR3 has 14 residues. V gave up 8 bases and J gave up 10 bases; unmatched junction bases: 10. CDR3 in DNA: TGTGCCAGCGAGGGGCTAGCGGGGGGTGAAGAGCAGTTCTTC. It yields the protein CASEGLAGGEEQFF.

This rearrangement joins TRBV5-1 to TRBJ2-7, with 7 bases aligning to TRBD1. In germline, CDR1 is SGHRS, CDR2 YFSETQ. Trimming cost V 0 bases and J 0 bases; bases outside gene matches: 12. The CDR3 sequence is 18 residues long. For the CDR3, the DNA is TGCGCCAGCAGCTTGGCTGACGGGACAGTATATTGCTCCTACGAGCAGTACGTC. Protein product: CASSLADGTVYCSYEQYV.

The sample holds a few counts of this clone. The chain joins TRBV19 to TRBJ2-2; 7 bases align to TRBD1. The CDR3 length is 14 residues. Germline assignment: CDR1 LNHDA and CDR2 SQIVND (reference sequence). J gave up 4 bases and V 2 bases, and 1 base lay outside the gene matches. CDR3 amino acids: CASSITGATGELFF. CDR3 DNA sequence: TGTGCCAGTAGTATAACAGGGGCCACCGGGGAGCTGTTTTTT.

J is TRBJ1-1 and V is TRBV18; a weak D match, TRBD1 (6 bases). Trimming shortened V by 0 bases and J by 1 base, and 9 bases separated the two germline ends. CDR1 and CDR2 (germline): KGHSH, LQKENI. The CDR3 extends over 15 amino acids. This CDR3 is CASSPPDSQNTEAFF. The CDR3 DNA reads TGTGCCAGCTCACCACCGGACAGCCAGAACACTGAAGCTTTCTTT.

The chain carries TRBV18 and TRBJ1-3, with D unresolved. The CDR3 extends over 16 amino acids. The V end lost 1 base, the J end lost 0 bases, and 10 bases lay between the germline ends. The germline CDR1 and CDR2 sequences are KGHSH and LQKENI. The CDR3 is CASSPLDTSSGNTIYF. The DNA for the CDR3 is TGTGCCAGCTCACCACTAGACACCTCCTCTGGAAACACCATATATTTT.

Here the CDR3 DNA reads TGTGCCAGCGAGATTACAGGGCTAGGCACCGGGGAGCTGTTTTTT. It encodes CASEITGLGTGELFF. The genes are TRBV7-6 and TRBJ2-2; TRBD1 is a possible D gene (6 bases). Germline CDR1 SGHVS, CDR2 FNYEAQ. Trimming removed 8 bases at V and 4 bases at J, with 17 bases between. CDR3 size: 15 residues.

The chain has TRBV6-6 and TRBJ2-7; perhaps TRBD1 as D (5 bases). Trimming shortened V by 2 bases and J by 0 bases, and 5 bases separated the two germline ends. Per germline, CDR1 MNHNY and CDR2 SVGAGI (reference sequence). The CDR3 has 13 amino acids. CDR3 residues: CASSYDSSYEQYV. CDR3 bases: TGTGCCAGCAGTTACGACAGCTCCTACGAGCAGTACGTC.